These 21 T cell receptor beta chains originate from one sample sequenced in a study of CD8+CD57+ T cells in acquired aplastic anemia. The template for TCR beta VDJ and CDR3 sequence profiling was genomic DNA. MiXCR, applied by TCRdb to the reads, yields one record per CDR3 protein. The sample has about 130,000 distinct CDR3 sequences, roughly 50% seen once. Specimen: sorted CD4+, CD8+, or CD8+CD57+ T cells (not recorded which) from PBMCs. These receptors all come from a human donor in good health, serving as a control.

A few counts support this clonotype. The CDR3 sequence is CASSLMTGLDGYTF. The CDR3, as DNA: TGCGCCAGCAGCTTGATGACAGGGTTAGATGGCTACACCTTC. This chain connects TRBV5-1 to TRBJ1-2; 7 bases map to TRBD1. CDR1 is SGHRS, CDR2 YFSETQ, per germline. The V and J ends lost 1 base and 6 bases, in that order; junction bases with no gene match: 6. The CDR3 consists of 14 residues.

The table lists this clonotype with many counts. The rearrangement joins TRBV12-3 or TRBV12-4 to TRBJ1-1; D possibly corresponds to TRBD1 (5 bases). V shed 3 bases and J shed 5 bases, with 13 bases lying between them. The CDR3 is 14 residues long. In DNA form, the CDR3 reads TGTGCCAGCAGTTTGGGGGGAGTGGAGACTGAAGCTTTCTTT. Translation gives CASSLGGVETEAFF.

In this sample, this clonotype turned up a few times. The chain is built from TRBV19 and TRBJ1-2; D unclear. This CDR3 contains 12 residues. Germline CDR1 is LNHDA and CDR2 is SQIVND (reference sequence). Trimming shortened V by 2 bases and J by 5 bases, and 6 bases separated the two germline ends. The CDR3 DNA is TGTGCCAGTAGTATACCAGAATATGGCTACACCTTC. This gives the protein CASSIPEYGYTF.

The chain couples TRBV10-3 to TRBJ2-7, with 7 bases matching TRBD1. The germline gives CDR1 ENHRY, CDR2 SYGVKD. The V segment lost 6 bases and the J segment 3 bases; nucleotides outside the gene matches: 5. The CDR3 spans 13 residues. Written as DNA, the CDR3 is TGTGCCATCAGGGGACAGTTCGTCTACGAGCAGTACTTC. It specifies CAIRGQFVYEQYF.

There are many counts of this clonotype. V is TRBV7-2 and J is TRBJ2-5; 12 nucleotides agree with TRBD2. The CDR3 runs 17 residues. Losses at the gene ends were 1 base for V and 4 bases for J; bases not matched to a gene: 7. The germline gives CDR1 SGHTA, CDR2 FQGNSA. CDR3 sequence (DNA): TGTGCCAGCAGCTTAGTAGGGGGGGGACTAGCGGGAGAGACCCAGTACTTC. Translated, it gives CASSLVGGGLAGETQYF.

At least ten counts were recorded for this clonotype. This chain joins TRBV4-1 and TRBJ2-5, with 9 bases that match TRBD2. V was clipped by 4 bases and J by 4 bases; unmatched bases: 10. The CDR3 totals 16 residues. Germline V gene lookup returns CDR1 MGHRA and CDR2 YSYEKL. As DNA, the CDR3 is TGCGCCAGCAGCCCAAGCGGGGGGCGGGGGGTAGAGACCCAGTACTTC. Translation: CASSPSGGRGVETQYF.

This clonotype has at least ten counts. CDR3 in DNA: TGCAGTGCTAGCCCTGAAAAGCCCTATAATTCACCCCTCCACTTT. Protein product: CSASPEKPYNSPLHF. This chain connects TRBV20-1 to TRBJ1-6, with unresolved D. V was trimmed by 3 bases and J by 2 bases, leaving 11 bases between them. Germline CDR1 is DFQATT and CDR2 is SNEGSKA (reference sequence). CDR3 length: 15 residues.

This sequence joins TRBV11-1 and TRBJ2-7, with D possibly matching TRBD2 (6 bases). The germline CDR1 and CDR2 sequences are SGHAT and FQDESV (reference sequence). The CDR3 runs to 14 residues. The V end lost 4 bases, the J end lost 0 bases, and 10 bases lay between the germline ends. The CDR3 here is CASSYSGSSYEQYF. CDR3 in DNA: TGTGCCAGCAGCTATAGCGGTAGCTCCTACGAGCAGTACTTC.

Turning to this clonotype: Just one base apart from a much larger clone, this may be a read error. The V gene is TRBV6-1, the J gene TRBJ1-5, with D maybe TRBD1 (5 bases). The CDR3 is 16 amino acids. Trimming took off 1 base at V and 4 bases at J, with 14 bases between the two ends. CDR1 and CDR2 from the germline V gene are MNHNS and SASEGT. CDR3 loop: CASSEGGSGQNQPQHF. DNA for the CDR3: TGTGCCAGCAGTGAAGGAGGGTCAGGACAAAATCAGCCCCAGCATTTT.

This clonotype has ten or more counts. CDR3 region: CASSYSLDRTTNTEAFF. For the CDR3, the DNA is TGTGCCAGCAGTTACTCCCTTGATCGGACGACGAACACTGAAGCTTTCTTT. V gene TRBV6-2 or TRBV6-3 combines with J gene TRBJ1-1; the D is unclear. The CDR3 is 17 residues long. Germline loops: CDR1 MNHEY, CDR2 SVGEGT. Trimming removed 0 bases from V and 1 base from J, with 15 bases in between.

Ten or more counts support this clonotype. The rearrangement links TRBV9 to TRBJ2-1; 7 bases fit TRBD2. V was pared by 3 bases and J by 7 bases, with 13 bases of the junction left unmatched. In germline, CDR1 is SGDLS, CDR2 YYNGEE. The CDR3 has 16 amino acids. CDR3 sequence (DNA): TGTGCCAGCAGCGGGGGGGGGACTACAGGAGGGAATGAGCAGTTCTTC. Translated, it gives CASSGGGTTGGNEQFF. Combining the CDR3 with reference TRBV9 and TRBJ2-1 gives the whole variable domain DSGVTQTPKHLITATGQRVTLRCSPRSGDLSVYWYQQSLDQGLQFLIQYYNGEERAKGNILERFSAQQFPDLHSELNLSSLELGDSALYFCASSGGGTTGGNEQFFGPGTRLTVL.

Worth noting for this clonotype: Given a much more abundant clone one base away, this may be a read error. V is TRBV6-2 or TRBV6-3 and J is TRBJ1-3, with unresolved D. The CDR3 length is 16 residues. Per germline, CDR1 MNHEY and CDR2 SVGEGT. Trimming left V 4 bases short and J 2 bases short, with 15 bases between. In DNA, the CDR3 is TGTGCCAGCAGTTCCCCCGGGCAGGAAGCTGGAAACACCATATATTTT. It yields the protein CASSSPGQEAGNTIYF.

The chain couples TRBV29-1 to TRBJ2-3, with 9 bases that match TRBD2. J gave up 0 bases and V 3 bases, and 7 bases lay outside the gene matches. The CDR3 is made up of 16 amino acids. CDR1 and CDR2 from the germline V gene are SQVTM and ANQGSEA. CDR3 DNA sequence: TGCAGCGTTGATGGGGGGCGGGAGGGTAGCACAGATACGCAGTATTTT. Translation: CSVDGGREGSTDTQYF.

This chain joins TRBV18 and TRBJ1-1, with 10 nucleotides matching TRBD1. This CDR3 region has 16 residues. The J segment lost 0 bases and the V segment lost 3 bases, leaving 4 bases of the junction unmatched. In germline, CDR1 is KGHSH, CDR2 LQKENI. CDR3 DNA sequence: TGTGCCAGCTCACCGGCCGACAGGGGGCTGAACACTGAAGCTTTCTTT. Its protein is CASSPADRGLNTEAFF.

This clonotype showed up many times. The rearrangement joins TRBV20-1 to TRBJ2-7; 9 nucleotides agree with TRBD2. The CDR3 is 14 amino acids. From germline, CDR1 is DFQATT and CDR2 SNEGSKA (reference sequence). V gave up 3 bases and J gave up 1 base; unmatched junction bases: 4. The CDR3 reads CSARWRGGSYEQYF. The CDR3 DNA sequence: TGCAGTGCTAGGTGGCGGGGGGGTTCCTACGAGCAGTACTTC.

CDR3 bases: TGTGCCAGCAGAAATCACAGGGAACGCGCCGATTCACCCCTCCACTTT. It yields the protein CASRNHRERADSPLHF. The rearrangement joins TRBV2 to TRBJ1-6; maybe TRBD1 (6 bases). The CDR3 is 16 residues long. Germline V gene sequence: CDR1 SNHLY, CDR2 FYNNEI. Between the trimmed V and J ends, which lost 6 bases and 8 bases, there was a span of 20 bases.

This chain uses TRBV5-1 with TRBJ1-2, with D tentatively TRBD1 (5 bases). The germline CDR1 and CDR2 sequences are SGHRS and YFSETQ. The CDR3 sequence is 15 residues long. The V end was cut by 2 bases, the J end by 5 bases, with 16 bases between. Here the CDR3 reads CASSFSGTELYGYTF. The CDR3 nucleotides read TGCGCCAGCAGCTTTTCCGGGACTGAATTATATGGCTACACCTTC.

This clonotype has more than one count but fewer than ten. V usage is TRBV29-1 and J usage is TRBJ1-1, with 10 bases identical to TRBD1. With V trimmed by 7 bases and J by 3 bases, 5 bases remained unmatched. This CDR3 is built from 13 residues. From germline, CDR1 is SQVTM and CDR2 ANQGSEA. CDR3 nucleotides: TGCAGCGCGCGGACAGGGGGATACACTGAAGCTTTCTTT. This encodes CSARTGGYTEAFF.

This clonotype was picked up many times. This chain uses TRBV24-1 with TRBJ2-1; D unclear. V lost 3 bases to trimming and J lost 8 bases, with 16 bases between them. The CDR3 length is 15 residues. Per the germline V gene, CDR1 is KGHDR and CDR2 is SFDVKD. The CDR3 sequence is CATSDPAVPHDEQFF. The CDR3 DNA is TGTGCCACCAGTGATCCTGCCGTTCCCCACGATGAGCAGTTCTTC.

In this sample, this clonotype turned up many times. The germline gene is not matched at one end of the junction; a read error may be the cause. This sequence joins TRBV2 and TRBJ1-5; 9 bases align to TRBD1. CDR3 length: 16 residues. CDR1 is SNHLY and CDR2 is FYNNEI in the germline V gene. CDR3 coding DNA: TGTGCCAGCGGTGAGACAGGGGGTTATAGCAATCAGCCCCAGCATTTT. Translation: CASGETGGYSNQPQHF.

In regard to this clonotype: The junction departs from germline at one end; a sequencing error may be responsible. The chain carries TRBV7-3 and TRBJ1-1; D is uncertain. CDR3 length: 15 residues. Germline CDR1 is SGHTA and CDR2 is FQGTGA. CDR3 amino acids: CASSLAHAGLTKAFF. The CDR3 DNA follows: TGTGCCAGCAGCTTAGCGCATGCGGGCCTCACTAAAGCTTTCTTT.